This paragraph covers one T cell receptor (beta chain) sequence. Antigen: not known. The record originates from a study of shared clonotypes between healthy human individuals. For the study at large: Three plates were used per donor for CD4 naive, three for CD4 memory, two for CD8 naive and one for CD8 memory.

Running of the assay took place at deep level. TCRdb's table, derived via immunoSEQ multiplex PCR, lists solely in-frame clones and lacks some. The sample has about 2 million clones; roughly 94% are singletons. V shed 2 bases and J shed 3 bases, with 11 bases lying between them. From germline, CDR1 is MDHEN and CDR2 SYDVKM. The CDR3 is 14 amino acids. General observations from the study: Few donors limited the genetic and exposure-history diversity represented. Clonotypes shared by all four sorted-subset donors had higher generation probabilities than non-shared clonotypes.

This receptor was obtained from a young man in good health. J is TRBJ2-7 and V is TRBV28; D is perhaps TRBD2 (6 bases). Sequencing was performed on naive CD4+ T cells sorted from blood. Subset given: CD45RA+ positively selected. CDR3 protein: CASSLIGGVYEQYF. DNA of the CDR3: TGTGCCAGCAGTTTAATAGGAGGGGTCTACGAGCAGTACTTC. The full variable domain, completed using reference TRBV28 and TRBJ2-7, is DVKVTQSSRYLVKRTGEKVFLECVQDMDHENMFWYRQDPGLGLRLIYFSYDVKMKEKGDIPEGYSVSREKKERFSLILESASTNQTSMYLCASSLIGGVYEQYFGPGTRLTVT.